Following are 15 T cell receptor beta chains from one sample sequenced in a study of T cell changes during pregnancy in multiple sclerosis (dated by TCRdb to about 2019). Library construction relied on the immunoSEQ multiplex PCR assay. Drawn from immuneACCESS, this table holds only the in-frame rearrangements with V and J called that TCRdb kept. Clones are partly lost; checked studies trace under half to an unresolved V gene and leave the rest unexplained. The table for this sample lists 57,000 or so clones; under 95% of them were counted only once. Approximately 1.3% of the sample goes to the ten largest clones. The material sequenced was peripheral blood, taken in the second trimester of pregnancy. The receptors were sampled from a female donor with multiple sclerosis, enrolled in a pregnancy study.

The genes are TRBV5-4 and TRBJ1-1; D possibly corresponds to TRBD1 (5 bases). The V end was cut by 3 bases, the J end by 6 bases, with 15 bases between. Germline loops: CDR1 SGHNT, CDR2 YYREEE (reference sequence). The CDR3 sequence is 14 residues long. This CDR3 is CASSSTGHGPEAFF. The CDR3 DNA reads TGTGCCAGCAGCTCAACCGGACACGGCCCTGAAGCTTTCTTT.

The DNA of the CDR3 is TGTGCCAGCAGTGGAGGGTTGGTATCGAATTCACCCCTCCACTTT. It specifies CASSGGLVSNSPLHF. The rearrangement joins TRBV2 to TRBJ1-6, with unresolved D. This CDR3 is built from 15 residues. Germline V CDR1 and CDR2: SNHLY, FYNNEI. V lost 4 bases to trimming and J lost 7 bases, with 14 bases between them. Filled out from reference TRBV2 and TRBJ1-6, the complete variable domain reads EPEVTQTPSHQVTQMGQEVILRCVPISNHLYFYWYRQILGQKVEFLVSFYNNEISEKSEIFDDQFSVERPDGSNFTLKIRSTKLEDSAMYFCASSGGLVSNSPLHFGNGTRLTVT.

In this sample, this clone turned up a few times. This chain connects TRBV7-3 to TRBJ2-2, with D maybe TRBD2 (6 bases). CDR3 length: 14 residues. Trimming stripped 4 bases from V and 5 bases from J, with 11 bases between. The germline CDR1 and CDR2 sequences are SGHTA and FQGTGA. The CDR3 loop reads CASSSSRGTGELFF. CDR3 DNA: TGTGCCAGCAGCTCTTCCCGGGGGACCGGGGAGCTGTTTTTT.

This rearrangement joins TRBV12-5 to TRBJ1-1, with 9 bases matching TRBD1. The V gene end was trimmed by 6 bases and the J gene end by 10 bases; junction bases not matched to a gene: 6. Looked up from germline, CDR1 is LGHNT and CDR2 is FRNRAP. The CDR3 consists of 12 residues. In nucleotides, the CDR3 is TGTGCTAGTGGAAACACAGGGGGCAGAGCTTTCTTT. The encoded protein is CASGNTGGRAFF.

This sequence joins TRBV4-1 and TRBJ2-1; tentatively, D is TRBD2 (6 bases). Trimming left V 0 bases short and J 7 bases short, with 13 bases between. Germline CDR1 and CDR2: MGHRA and YSYEKL. The CDR3 is 15 amino acids. The CDR3 coding sequence is TGCGCCAGCAGCCAAGATTTGAGACGGGGGAATGAGCAGTTCTTC. This gives the protein CASSQDLRRGNEQFF.

The chain carries TRBV9 and TRBJ1-5; 7 bases are a match to TRBD1. The V gene end was trimmed by 3 bases and the J gene end by 5 bases; junction bases not matched to a gene: 5. Germline lookup yields CDR1 SGDLS and CDR2 YYNGEE. CDR3 size: 14 residues. CDR3 sequence reads: CASSGQGLDQPQHF. The CDR3, as DNA: TGTGCCAGCAGCGGACAGGGTTTGGATCAGCCCCAGCATTTT.

CDR3 coding DNA: TGTGCCAGCAGGGGGGGACTAGCGGGGTATAATGAGCAGTTCTTC. Translated: CASRGGLAGYNEQFF. V is TRBV2 and J is TRBJ2-1, with 13 bases fitting TRBD2. The junction had 6 bases not matched to a gene; V was cut back by 6 bases and J by 7 bases. The germline gives CDR1 SNHLY, CDR2 FYNNEI. The CDR3 has 15 residues.

This clone was counted only a few times. The rearrangement uses TRBV6-8 and TRBJ2-3, with 10 bases fitting TRBD2. The CDR3 length is 19 residues. Germline-derived CDR1 and CDR2 are MNHGY and SAAAGT. The V segment lost 0 bases and the J segment 1 base; nucleotides outside the gene matches: 10. Here the CDR3 reads CASSYSVLAGAQGTDTQYF. Here the CDR3 DNA reads TGTGCCAGCAGTTACTCGGTGCTAGCGGGGGCTCAGGGCACAGATACGCAGTATTTT.

The V and J genes are TRBV10-2 and TRBJ1-2; the match to TRBD1 covers 10 bases. Germline CDR1 and CDR2: WSHSY and SAAADI. CDR3 size: 13 residues. V shed 10 bases, J shed 5 bases, and the junction held 7 bases outside the gene matches. The CDR3 region has the DNA TGCGCCACCTCGACAGGGGGCGCATATGGCTACACCTTC. Translating it yields CATSTGGAYGYTF.

This clone appeared once. The chain is built from TRBV5-5 and TRBJ2-3, with TRBD2 matching 7 bases. This CDR3 has 15 residues. Germline V gene sequence: CDR1 SGHKS, CDR2 YYEKEE (reference sequence). Trimming removed 0 bases from V and 4 bases from J; junction bases left unmatched: 5. The CDR3 DNA sequence: TGTGCCAGCAGCTTGGTTTCAGCGGGGTCAGATACGCAGTATTTT. The encoded protein is CASSLVSAGSDTQYF.

The gene calls are TRBV5-4 and TRBJ2-3; 10 nucleotides line up with TRBD2. CDR3 size: 15 residues. Germline V gene sequence: CDR1 SGHNT, CDR2 YYREEE (reference sequence). The trim removed 4 bases at V and 5 bases at J, leaving 7 bases unmatched. CDR3 loop: CASSLSSGGIDTQYF. Here the CDR3 DNA reads TGTGCCAGCAGCCTCTCTAGCGGGGGTATAGATACGCAGTATTTT.

J is TRBJ1-1 and V is TRBV9, with D possibly being TRBD1 (6 bases). The CDR3 runs to 14 residues. The germline CDR1 and CDR2 sequences are SGDLS and YYNGEE. Trimming took 1 base from V and 3 from J, leaving 10 bases between them. This CDR3 reads CASSVTGMDTEAFF. DNA of the CDR3: TGTGCCAGCAGCGTAACAGGGATGGACACTGAAGCTTTCTTT. Combining the CDR3 with reference TRBV9 and TRBJ1-1 gives the whole variable domain DSGVTQTPKHLITATGQRVTLRCSPRSGDLSVYWYQQSLDQGLQFLIQYYNGEERAKGNILERFSAQQFPDLHSELNLSSLELGDSALYFCASSVTGMDTEAFFGQGTRLTVV.

The chain is built from TRBV4-1 and TRBJ2-7, with 9 nucleotides matching TRBD2. Per the germline V gene, CDR1 is MGHRA and CDR2 is YSYEKL. The CDR3 runs 16 residues. The V and J ends lost 1 base and 5 bases, in that order; junction bases with no gene match: 9. The CDR3 is CASSQVPEAGGDEQYF. For the CDR3, the DNA is TGCGCCAGCAGCCAAGTCCCTGAAGCGGGGGGCGACGAGCAGTACTTC.

This sequence joins TRBV6-1 and TRBJ1-5, with 7 nucleotides matching TRBD1. V dropped 8 bases and J dropped 3; count of bases not matched to a gene: 4. This CDR3 is 13 amino acids long. Germline V gene sequence: CDR1 MNHNS, CDR2 SASEGT. This CDR3 is CASEGQYNQPQHF. The CDR3 bases are TGTGCCAGCGAGGGACAGTACAATCAGCCCCAGCATTTT.

The gene calls are TRBV14 and TRBJ2-3; no clear D gene. Trimming removed 2 bases at V and 0 bases at J, with 6 bases between. Germline V gene data show CDR1 as SGHDN and CDR2 as FVKESK. CDR3 length: 14 residues. The DNA for the CDR3 is TGTGCCAGCAGCCAACCGTCCAGCACAGATACGCAGTATTTT. It specifies CASSQPSSTDTQYF. Full variable domain (rest looked up from reference TRBV14 and TRBJ2-3): EAGVTQFPSHSVIEKGQTVTLRCDPISGHDNLYWYRRVMGKEIKFLLHFVKESKQDESGMPNNRFLAERTGGTYSTLKVQPAELEDSGVYFCASSQPSSTDTQYFGPGTRLTVL.